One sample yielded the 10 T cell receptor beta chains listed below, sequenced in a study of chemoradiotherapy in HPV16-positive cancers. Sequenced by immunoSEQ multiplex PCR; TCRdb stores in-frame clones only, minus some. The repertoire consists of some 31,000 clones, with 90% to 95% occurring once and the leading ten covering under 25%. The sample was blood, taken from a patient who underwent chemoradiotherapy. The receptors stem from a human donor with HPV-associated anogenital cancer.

Here the CDR3 reads CASSTRAGGLYGYTF. Written as DNA, the CDR3 is TGTGCCAGCAGTACTAGGGCAGGGGGATTATATGGCTACACCTTC. The rearrangement links TRBV28 to TRBJ1-2; 7 bases match TRBD1. The CDR3 contains 15 residues. The germline V gene has CDR1 MDHEN and CDR2 SYDVKM. V shed 5 bases, J shed 5 bases, and the junction held 11 bases outside the gene matches.

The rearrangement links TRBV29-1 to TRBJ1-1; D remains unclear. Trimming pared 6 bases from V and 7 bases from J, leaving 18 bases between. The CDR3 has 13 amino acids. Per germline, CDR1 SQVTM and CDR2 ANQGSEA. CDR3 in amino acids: CSVLKSLSGEAFF. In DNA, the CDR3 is TGCAGCGTCCTCAAATCTCTTTCGGGTGAAGCTTTCTTT.

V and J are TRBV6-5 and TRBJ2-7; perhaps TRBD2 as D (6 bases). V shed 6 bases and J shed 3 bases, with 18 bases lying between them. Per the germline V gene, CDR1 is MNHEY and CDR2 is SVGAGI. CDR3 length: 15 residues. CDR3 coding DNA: TGTGCCAGCAGGCAAAGTGCGGGACGGCGCTACGAGCAGTACTTC. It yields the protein CASRQSAGRRYEQYF.

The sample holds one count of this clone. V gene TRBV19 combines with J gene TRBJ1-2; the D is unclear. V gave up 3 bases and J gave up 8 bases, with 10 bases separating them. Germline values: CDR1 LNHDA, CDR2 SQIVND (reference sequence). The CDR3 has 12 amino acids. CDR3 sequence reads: CASSMAYAGYTF. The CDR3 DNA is TGTGCCAGTAGTATGGCCTACGCAGGCTACACCTTC.

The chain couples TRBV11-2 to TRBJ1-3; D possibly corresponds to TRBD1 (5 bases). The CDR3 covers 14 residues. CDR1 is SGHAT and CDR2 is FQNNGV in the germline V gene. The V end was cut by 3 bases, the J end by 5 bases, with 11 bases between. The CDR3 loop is CASSLGRQRNTIYF. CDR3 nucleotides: TGTGCCAGCAGCTTGGGGAGACAGAGAAACACCATATATTTT.

DNA for the CDR3: TGTGCCAGCAGGGGACGGGACAGGGGGCAATTCTACGAGCAGTACTTC. Amino acid sequence: CASRGRDRGQFYEQYF. V usage is TRBV25-1 and J usage is TRBJ2-7; 12 positions match TRBD1. With V trimmed by 6 bases and J by 3 bases, 9 bases remained unmatched. The CDR3 is made up of 16 amino acids. Germline-derived CDR1 and CDR2 are MGHDK and SYGVNS.

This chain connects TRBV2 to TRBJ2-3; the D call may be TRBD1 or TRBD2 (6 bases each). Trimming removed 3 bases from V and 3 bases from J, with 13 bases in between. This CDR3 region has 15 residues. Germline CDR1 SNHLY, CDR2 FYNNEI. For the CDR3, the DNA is TGTGCCAGCAGTGAGGACAGACTAGAAACAGATACGCAGTATTTT. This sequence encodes CASSEDRLETDTQYF. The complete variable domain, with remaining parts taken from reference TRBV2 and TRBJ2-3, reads EPEVTQTPSHQVTQMGQEVILRCVPISNHLYFYWYRQILGQKVEFLVSFYNNEISEKSEIFDDQFSVERPDGSNFTLKIRSTKLEDSAMYFCASSEDRLETDTQYFGPGTRLTVL.

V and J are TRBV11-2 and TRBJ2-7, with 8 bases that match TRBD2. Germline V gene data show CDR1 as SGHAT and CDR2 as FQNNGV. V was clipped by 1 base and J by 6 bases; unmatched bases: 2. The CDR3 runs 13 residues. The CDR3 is CASSLAGGPEQYF. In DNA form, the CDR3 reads TGTGCCAGCAGCTTAGCGGGAGGGCCCGAGCAGTACTTC. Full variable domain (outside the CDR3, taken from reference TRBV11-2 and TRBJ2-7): EAGVAQSPRYKIIEKRQSVAFWCNPISGHATLYWYQQILGQGPKLLIQFQNNGVVDDSQLPKDRFSAERLKGVDSTLKIQPAKLEDSAVYLCASSLAGGPEQYFGPGTRLTVT.

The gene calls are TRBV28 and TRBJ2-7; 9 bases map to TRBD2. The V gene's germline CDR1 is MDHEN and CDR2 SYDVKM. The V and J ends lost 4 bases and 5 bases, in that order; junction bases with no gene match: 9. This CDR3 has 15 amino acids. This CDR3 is CASSSVAGEGDEQYF. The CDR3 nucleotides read TGTGCCAGCAGTTCGGTAGCGGGAGAGGGGGACGAGCAGTACTTC. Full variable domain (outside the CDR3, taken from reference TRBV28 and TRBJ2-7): DVKVTQSSRYLVKRTGEKVFLECVQDMDHENMFWYRQDPGLGLRLIYFSYDVKMKEKGDIPEGYSVSREKKERFSLILESASTNQTSMYLCASSSVAGEGDEQYFGPGTRLTVT.

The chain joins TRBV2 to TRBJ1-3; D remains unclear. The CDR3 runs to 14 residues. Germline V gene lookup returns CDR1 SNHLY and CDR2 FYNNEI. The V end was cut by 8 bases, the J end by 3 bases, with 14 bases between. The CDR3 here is CASSPKRLGNTIYF. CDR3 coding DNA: TGTGCCAGCTCCCCGAAGCGCCTTGGAAACACCATATATTTT. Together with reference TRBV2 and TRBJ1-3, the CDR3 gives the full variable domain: EPEVTQTPSHQVTQMGQEVILRCVPISNHLYFYWYRQILGQKVEFLVSFYNNEISEKSEIFDDQFSVERPDGSNFTLKIRSTKLEDSAMYFCASSPKRLGNTIYFGEGSWLTVV.